This is a list of T cell receptor beta chains from one sample in a study of blood T cell repertoires in COVID-19. Some clones are missing from TCRdb's copy, which holds only in-frame ones; the method was immunoSEQ multiplex PCR. The sample has 110,000 to 150,000 clones, 81% seen once. The source material was peripheral blood. These receptor sequences come from a human donor in a cohort sampled during active COVID-19. The CDR3 runs from the conserved cysteine through the conserved F or W. The D gene is left open where the match is weak. Clone size is not always given. Where it is, it says once, few, many or a class for expanded clones.

j_gene: TRBJ2-3; v_gene: TRBV12-3/TRBV12-4; abundance: NA; d_gene: NA; CDR3nt: TGTGCCAGCAGTTTGTTCGGCACAGATACGCAGTATTTT; CDR3aa: CASSLFGTDTQYF
j_gene: TRBJ2-7; v_gene: TRBV4-1; abundance: once; d_gene: NA; CDR3nt: TGCGCCAGCAGCCTGAGACAGACCTACGAGCAGTACTTC; CDR3aa: CASSLRQTYEQYF
j_gene: TRBJ1-5; v_gene: TRBV5-6; abundance: NA; d_gene: NA; CDR3nt: TGTGCCAGCAGCTTGCAGGGGCGCATAGGGCAGCCCCAGCATTTT; CDR3aa: CASSLQGRIGQPQHF
j_gene: TRBJ2-7; v_gene: TRBV24-1; abundance: NA; d_gene: TRBD2; CDR3nt: TGTGCCACCAGTGATGGGAGCGGGAGGTTTCCCTACGAGCAGTACTTC; CDR3aa: CATSDGSGRFPYEQYF
j_gene: TRBJ2-1; v_gene: TRBV7-9; abundance: NA; d_gene: TRBD1; CDR3nt: TGTGCCAGCAGCTTCTTGACAGGGCGCTACAATGAGCAGTTCTTC; CDR3aa: CASSFLTGRYNEQFF
j_gene: TRBJ1-2; v_gene: TRBV29-1; abundance: NA; d_gene: NA; CDR3nt: TGCAGCGTTGATATCCCGGGATCTAACTATGGCTACACCTTC; CDR3aa: CSVDIPGSNYGYTF
j_gene: TRBJ2-7; v_gene: TRBV28; abundance: NA; d_gene: NA; CDR3nt: TGTGCCAGCAGTTTAGGGGGGGGGACAGGTGCTTACGAGCAGTACTTC; CDR3aa: CASSLGGGTGAYEQYF
j_gene: TRBJ2-4; v_gene: TRBV27; abundance: NA; d_gene: TRBD1; CDR3nt: TGTGCCAGCTCCGCGTATCGGGACAGCCGTATTCTTGCCAAAAACATTCAGTACTTC; CDR3aa: CASSAYRDSRILAKNIQYF
j_gene: TRBJ2-7; v_gene: TRBV7-9; abundance: NA; d_gene: TRBD1; CDR3nt: TGTGCCAGCAGCTTAGGACAGGGAAGCATCTACGAGCAGTACTTC; CDR3aa: CASSLGQGSIYEQYF
j_gene: TRBJ1-5; v_gene: TRBV15; abundance: NA; d_gene: NA; CDR3nt: TGTGCCACCAGCAGTCCAAGCTCGGGGGTATATAGCAATCAGCCCCAGCATTTT; CDR3aa: CATSSPSSGVYSNQPQHF
j_gene: TRBJ1-5; v_gene: TRBV6-6; abundance: NA; d_gene: NA; CDR3nt: TGTGCCAGCTGGTCAGGGGAAAGTGGCAATCAGCCCCAGCATTTT; CDR3aa: CASWSGESGNQPQHF